This T cell receptor beta chain came from a study of identical twins. This clonotype showed up just a few times. Its antigen is undetermined. Trimming removed 4 bases from V and 0 bases from J, with 14 bases in between. The CDR3 covers 15 residues. The germline V gene encodes CDR1 SGHDT and CDR2 YYEEEE. Regarding the study as a whole: Out-of-frame alpha sequences common to twins exhibited a surplus of low generation probability. Insertions ran lower in abundant cord blood beta clonotypes, though not in memory repertoires.

Each CDR3 protein gets one entry after TCRdb re-called the 5' RACE reads with MiXCR. This table has 300,000 or so distinct CDR3 sequences, over 8.5% appearing once. The data also belong to a second study, concerning yellow fever vaccine responses in identical twins.

The specimen sequenced was CD8+ T cells sorted from blood. The V and J genes are TRBV5-6 and TRBJ2-7; D might be TRBD1 (5 bases). The receptor was derived from a woman younger than 30 in good health. The CDR3 loop is CASSPPAGPSYEQYF. The CDR3 DNA sequence: TGTGCCAGCAGCCCACCGGCAGGGCCCTCCTACGAGCAGTACTTC.